Below are 29 T cell receptor beta chains sequenced from a single sample in a study of graft-versus-host responses after intestinal transplantation (dated by TCRdb to the early 2020s). No antigens are known for them. The time point label of this sample denotes: cells obtained before transplantation from donor or recipient. Receptor amplification or capture employed the immunoSEQ multiplex PCR assay. Sourced from immuneACCESS, this table was stored by TCRdb with only in-frame sequences that have V and J called. A share of the clones is absent; for the studies checked, an unresolved V gene accounts for under half, and the remainder has no known explanation. This sample lists about 130,000 clones; around 90% were detected once. The top ten constitute approximately 0.2% of the sample. The sequencing used unstimulated CD4+ T cells sorted from spleen or lymph node cells, collected before intestinal transplant. The receptors come from a human donor who received an intestinal transplant.

The gene calls are TRBV11-2 and TRBJ2-7; D tentatively reads TRBD1 or TRBD2 (5 bases each). There are 13 residues in the CDR3. V gave up 3 bases and J gave up 3 bases, with 9 bases separating them. Germline loops: CDR1 SGHAT, CDR2 FQNNGV. In DNA form, the CDR3 reads TGTGCCAGCAGCTTTGGGGGAATCTACGAGCAGTACTTC. Encoded protein: CASSFGGIYEQYF.

The rearrangement joins TRBV28 to TRBJ1-1; D uncertain. From germline, CDR1 is MDHEN and CDR2 SYDVKM. V was shortened by 2 bases and J by 8 bases, with 6 bases between the two germline ends. There are 11 residues in the CDR3. The CDR3 region is CASSLRYEAFF. The CDR3 DNA sequence: TGTGCCAGCAGTTTACGCTACGAAGCTTTCTTT.

V is TRBV2 and J is TRBJ1-1; no firm D call. V dropped 5 bases and J dropped 6 bases, with 16 bases sitting between them. Germline CDR1 reads SNHLY; CDR2 reads FYNNEI. The CDR3 runs to 14 residues. The CDR3 loop is CASSIPQVAAEAFF. The CDR3 DNA reads TGTGCCAGCAGTATTCCCCAGGTGGCGGCTGAAGCTTTCTTT. The full variable domain, rest sourced from reference TRBV2 and TRBJ1-1, is EPEVTQTPSHQVTQMGQEVILRCVPISNHLYFYWYRQILGQKVEFLVSFYNNEISEKSEIFDDQFSVERPDGSNFTLKIRSTKLEDSAMYFCASSIPQVAAEAFFGQGTRLTVV.

The chain employs TRBV28 and TRBJ1-1, with a tentative D call TRBD1 (5 bases). Germline CDR1 MDHEN, CDR2 SYDVKM. Trimming shortened V by 6 bases and J by 1 base, and 12 bases separated the two germline ends. This CDR3 contains 14 residues. CDR3 sequence: CASRFQGQNTEAFF. The CDR3 region has the DNA TGTGCCAGCAGGTTTCAAGGACAGAACACTGAAGCTTTCTTT.

As DNA, the CDR3 is TGTGCCAGCAAAGGGTCAGGGGGCTTGGTTAGGACAGATACGCAGTATTTT. Protein sequence: CASKGSGGLVRTDTQYF. V and J are TRBV27 and TRBJ2-3; 8 bases map to TRBD1. The V gene end was trimmed by 7 bases and the J gene end by 3 bases; junction bases not matched to a gene: 15. CDR1 MNHEY and CDR2 SMNVEV come from the germline V gene (reference sequence). The CDR3 has 17 residues.

This rearrangement joins TRBV7-3 to TRBJ1-1; weak D call: TRBD1 (5 bases). The CDR3 covers 14 residues. The V and J ends lost 4 bases and 4 bases respectively, with 13 bases between them. Germline lookup yields CDR1 SGHTA and CDR2 FQGTGA. CDR3 in amino acids: CASSSGPVSTEAFF. CDR3 coding DNA: TGTGCCAGCAGCTCGGGACCGGTGAGCACTGAAGCTTTCTTT.

The chain couples TRBV11-2 to TRBJ2-7, with 13 positions matching TRBD2. This CDR3 region has 14 residues. V lost 4 bases to trimming and J lost 5 bases; unmatched junction nucleotides: 2. The germline gives CDR1 SGHAT, CDR2 FQNNGV. The CDR3 region has the DNA TGTGCCAGCAGCTCTGGACTAGCGGGAGACGAGCAGTACTTC. Protein: CASSSGLAGDEQYF.

The count of this clone is one. DNA of the CDR3: TGTGCCAGCAGTGTGCTAGCGGGAAGCACCGGGGAGCTGTTTTTT. It yields the protein CASSVLAGSTGELFF. This chain links TRBV2 with TRBJ2-2, with 9 bases fitting TRBD2. The CDR3 contains 15 residues. Trimming at V came to 4 bases and at J to 4 bases, leaving 4 bases not matched to a gene. Germline V gene lookup returns CDR1 SNHLY and CDR2 FYNNEI.

Here the CDR3 DNA reads TGTGCCAGCAGATACCGGGACAGCCATGAGCAGTTCTTC. Translation gives CASRYRDSHEQFF. V usage is TRBV2 and J usage is TRBJ2-1; TRBD1 matches at 7 bases. Germline V lookup: CDR1 SNHLY, CDR2 FYNNEI. V dropped 6 bases and J dropped 8; count of bases not matched to a gene: 7. There are 13 residues in the CDR3.

The genes are TRBV19 and TRBJ1-1; D unclear. CDR3 size: 13 residues. V lost 8 bases and J lost 2, with 12 bases in between. Germline V CDR1 and CDR2: LNHDA, SQIVND (reference sequence). CDR3: CASSGILNTEAFF. In DNA, the CDR3 is TGTGCCAGTTCAGGCATCCTAAACACTGAAGCTTTCTTT.

The count of this clone is one. The rearrangement links TRBV27 to TRBJ1-5; no definite D call. Trimming cost V 2 bases and J 4 bases, with 6 bases left between them. In germline, CDR1 is MNHEY, CDR2 SMNVEV (reference sequence). This CDR3 has 13 amino acids. Here the CDR3 reads CASSLERNQPQHF. CDR3 nucleotide sequence: TGTGCCAGCAGTTTAGAAAGAAATCAGCCCCAGCATTTT.

The chain joins TRBV28 to TRBJ2-7, with 8 positions matching TRBD1. This CDR3 comprises 14 residues. Looked up from germline, CDR1 is MDHEN and CDR2 is SYDVKM. V gave up 5 bases and J gave up 7 bases; unmatched junction bases: 10. The CDR3 region is CASSAVGQVGEQYF. Written as DNA, the CDR3 is TGTGCCAGCAGTGCCGTGGGACAGGTGGGAGAGCAGTACTTC.

The CDR3 sequence: CASSPLTFYEQYF. CDR3 sequence (DNA): TGTGCCAGCAGCCCTTTGACTTTCTACGAGCAGTACTTC. J is TRBJ2-7 and V is TRBV5-6; D is unresolved. Trimming pared 4 bases from V and 3 bases from J, leaving 11 bases between. The CDR3 runs to 13 residues. CDR1 and CDR2 (germline): SGHDT, YYEEEE.

The rearrangement links TRBV6-5 to TRBJ2-6; possible D gene TRBD1, 5 bases. Trimming removed 4 bases from V and 0 bases from J, with 7 bases in between. CDR3 length: 15 amino acids. Germline values: CDR1 MNHEY, CDR2 SVGAGI. The CDR3 region has the DNA TGTGCCAGCAGTTTAGGGGTCTCTGGGGCCAACGTCCTGACTTTC. Translating gives CASSLGVSGANVLTF.

The chain is built from TRBV5-6 and TRBJ1-3, with 7 bases identical to TRBD1. The CDR3 sequence is 15 residues long. Germline trimming cut 0 bases from V and 0 bases from J; bases unmatched to any gene: 0. CDR1 is SGHDT, CDR2 YYEEEE, per germline. The CDR3 nucleotides read TGTGCCAGCAGCTTGGCAGGGGGCTCTGGAAACACCATATATTTT. This translates into CASSLAGGSGNTIYF. The whole variable domain, filled in from reference TRBV5-6 and TRBJ1-3, reads DAGVTQSPTHLIKTRGQQVTLRCSPKSGHDTVSWYQQALGQGPQFIFQYYEEEERQRGNFPDRFSGHQFPNYSSELNVNALLLGDSALYLCASSLAGGSGNTIYFGEGSWLTVV.

The chain combines TRBV4-1 with TRBJ2-4; 10 bases fit TRBD2. Trimming cost V 6 bases and J 3 bases; bases outside gene matches: 5. The CDR3 totals 15 residues. Germline-derived CDR1 and CDR2 are MGHRA and YSYEKL. As DNA, the CDR3 is TGCGCCAGCAGTCTAGCGGGAGACCTCAAAAACATTCAGTACTTC. This codes for CASSLAGDLKNIQYF.

This sequence joins TRBV11-2 and TRBJ1-2; 7 bases agree with TRBD1. The CDR3 runs to 14 residues. The V gene's germline CDR1 is SGHAT and CDR2 FQNNGV. V lost 5 bases to trimming and J lost 5 bases; unmatched junction nucleotides: 8. CDR3 nucleotide sequence: TGTGCCAGCAGCCCTCGCAGGGGGGATTATGGCTACACCTTC. As protein: CASSPRRGDYGYTF.

This clone was detected only a few times. The sample contains more than one DNA sequence encoding this CDR3. CDR3 in DNA: TGTGCCAGCAGTTCCTTAAGTGGGGGTGGTTCCTACGAGCAGTACTTC. It translates to CASSSLSGGGSYEQYF. The gene calls are TRBV6-5 and TRBJ2-7; D may correspond to TRBD1 or TRBD2 (5 bases each). Germline V CDR1 and CDR2: MNHEY, SVGAGI. The CDR3 spans 16 residues. V gave up 4 bases and J gave up 1 base, with 17 bases separating them.

V usage is TRBV28 and J usage is TRBJ1-1; unclear D gene. V gave up 5 bases and J gave up 8 bases, with 9 bases separating them. From germline, CDR1 is MDHEN and CDR2 SYDVKM. This CDR3 has 11 amino acids. The CDR3 is CASSTLVEAFF. The CDR3 nucleotides are TGTGCCAGCAGTACGCTAGTCGAAGCTTTCTTT. Full variable domain (missing parts from reference TRBV28 and TRBJ1-1): DVKVTQSSRYLVKRTGEKVFLECVQDMDHENMFWYRQDPGLGLRLIYFSYDVKMKEKGDIPEGYSVSREKKERFSLILESASTNQTSMYLCASSTLVEAFFGQGTRLTVV.

V gene TRBV11-2 combines with J gene TRBJ1-5, with TRBD1 as a possible D gene (5 bases). This CDR3 is built from 15 residues. V lost 0 bases and J 1 base, leaving 7 bases between the germline ends. Germline loops: CDR1 SGHAT, CDR2 FQNNGV. The CDR3 bases are TGTGCCAGCAGCTTAGAGGGACTAAGCAATCAGCCCCAGCATTTT. Its translation: CASSLEGLSNQPQHF.

This sequence joins TRBV28 and TRBJ1-2; D may be TRBD1 (5 bases). This CDR3 spans 13 amino acids. Germline loops: CDR1 MDHEN, CDR2 SYDVKM. V lost 6 bases and J 5 bases, leaving 13 bases between the germline ends. In DNA, the CDR3 is TGTGCCAGCAGGCGCCAGGGTCGGTATGGCTACACCTTC. This encodes CASRRQGRYGYTF.

V usage is TRBV7-9 and J usage is TRBJ2-3, with 10 bases that match TRBD2. Germline assignment: CDR1 SEHNR and CDR2 FQNEAQ (reference sequence). The V gene end was trimmed by 4 bases and the J gene end by 1 base; junction bases not matched to a gene: 5. CDR3 size: 16 residues. In DNA form, the CDR3 reads TGTGCCAGCAGCTCCGGACTAGCGGAAGGCACAGATACGCAGTATTTT. This sequence encodes CASSSGLAEGTDTQYF.

This clone was recorded only once. The chain employs TRBV4-2 and TRBJ1-5, with a weak D call TRBD1 (5 bases). Between the trimmed V and J ends, which lost 4 bases and 2 bases, there was a span of 12 bases. This CDR3 is 15 amino acids long. Germline loops: CDR1 LGHNA, CDR2 YNFKEQ. DNA of the CDR3: TGTGCCAGCAGCCGAGCGACAGACGGCAATCAGCCCCAGCATTTT. This gives the protein CASSRATDGNQPQHF.

The rearrangement joins TRBV5-1 to TRBJ1-4; D is perhaps TRBD1 (5 bases). Germline V gene sequence: CDR1 SGHRS, CDR2 YFSETQ. V gave up 0 bases and J gave up 8 bases, with 11 bases separating them. This CDR3 comprises 14 residues. The CDR3 bases are TGCGCCAGCAGCTTGGCGGGGGGGACGGAAAAACTGTTTTTT. As protein: CASSLAGGTEKLFF.

CDR3 loop: CASSLRYGGSRIGEQYF. The DNA for the CDR3 is TGTGCCAGCAGCTTACGGTACGGCGGGAGTAGGATAGGCGAGCAGTACTTC. V usage is TRBV11-2 and J usage is TRBJ2-7, with 7 positions matching TRBD2. The CDR3 consists of 17 residues. The V and J ends lost 2 bases and 6 bases, in that order; junction bases with no gene match: 16. Germline lookup yields CDR1 SGHAT and CDR2 FQNNGV.

This clone was counted a single time. V gene TRBV6-5 combines with J gene TRBJ2-3; D gene ambiguous. V gave up 0 bases and J gave up 1 base, with 8 bases separating them. From germline, CDR1 is MNHEY and CDR2 SVGAGI. The CDR3 covers 15 residues. The CDR3, as DNA: TGTGCCAGCAGTTACTCGATTTTAGGCACAGATACGCAGTATTTT. Its translation: CASSYSILGTDTQYF.

This sequence joins TRBV7-2 and TRBJ1-2; D uncertain. The germline V gene has CDR1 SGHTA and CDR2 FQGNSA. The ends were cut back, 11 bases at V and 6 bases at J, with 19 bases in the middle. The CDR3 contains 13 residues. The CDR3 is CACDRWGVDGYTF. The CDR3 bases are TGTGCCTGTGATAGGTGGGGAGTCGATGGCTACACCTTC.

The chain combines TRBV6-4 with TRBJ2-6, with D possibly matching TRBD2 (5 bases). Between the trimmed V and J ends, which lost 5 bases and 4 bases, there was a span of 12 bases. Per germline, CDR1 MRHNA and CDR2 SNTAGT. The CDR3 is 15 residues long. The CDR3 here is CASSPRVYGANVLTF. The DNA for the CDR3 is TGTGCCAGCAGTCCGAGGGTGTACGGGGCCAACGTCCTGACTTTC.

The V call is TRBV6-4, the J call TRBJ2-1; perhaps TRBD2 as D (6 bases). This CDR3 is built from 13 residues. In germline, CDR1 is MRHNA, CDR2 SNTAGT. V lost 8 bases and J 9 bases, leaving 17 bases between the germline ends. The CDR3 coding sequence is TGTGCCAGCTCTAGTCGGGAGTCTCTTGAGCAGTTCTTC. Encoded protein: CASSSRESLEQFF.